This TCR beta chain was documented in a study of blood T cells in healthy people across ages. Using a J-beta primer mix together with a sample-barcoded 5' primer, a second PCR was run for about 6 to 11 cycles. A template-switch adaptor with 12 random nucleotides tagged each cDNA molecule. TCRdb re-derived calls from the 5' RACE reads in MiXCR, one entry per CDR3 protein. The data show more than 550,000 distinct CDR3 sequences, with around a fifth seen just once and approximately 20% held by the top ten. Deletions cut 0 bases from V and 14 bases from J, with 20 bases between. The CDR3 consists of 16 residues. Germline CDR1 is LGHDT and CDR2 is YNNKEL (reference sequence). Overall study findings and caveats: Donors of long life had a larger count of naive CD4+ cells and greater diversity than aged donors. Per million T cells, TCR beta diversity dropped roughly linearly as age increased.

In the case of this clonotype: Its antigen is not known.

The sequence was obtained from an older man in good health. The sample was blood. This sequence joins TRBV3-1 and TRBJ1-6, with D possibly being TRBD1 (5 bases). The CDR3 DNA is TGTGCCAGCAGCCAAGAAGAGGGACGGGGTGGTAGTGCCCTCCACTTT. Protein: CASSQEEGRGGSALHF.